Below are 22 T cell receptor beta chains sequenced from a single sample in a study of chemoradiotherapy in HPV16-positive cancers. The data were produced by immunoSEQ multiplex PCR, yet TCRdb's version contains in-frame clones alone and is incomplete. The sample lists about 16,000 clones; nearly 70% were seen once. Sequencing was performed on tumor tissue, taken from a patient who underwent chemoradiotherapy. The source is a human donor with HPV-associated anogenital cancer.

This clone was seen only a few times. The CDR3: CASRKWGNTEAFF. CDR3 DNA: TGTGCCAGTAGGAAATGGGGTAACACTGAAGCTTTCTTT. The gene calls are TRBV19 and TRBJ1-1; no reliable D call. The germline CDR1 and CDR2 sequences are LNHDA and SQIVND (reference sequence). This CDR3 is built from 13 residues. The V end was cut by 6 bases, the J end by 2 bases, with 10 bases between.

The V and J genes are TRBV6-5 and TRBJ2-7; possible D gene TRBD2, 6 bases. In germline, CDR1 is MNHEY, CDR2 SVGAGI. V shed 4 bases and J shed 2 bases, with 15 bases lying between them. This CDR3 region has 15 residues. The CDR3 loop is CASSLGTPVPYEQYF. The CDR3 region has the DNA TGTGCCAGCAGTTTGGGGACTCCGGTCCCCTACGAGCAGTACTTC.

V gene TRBV5-1 combines with J gene TRBJ2-3; D remains ambiguous. V lost 6 bases and J 4 bases, leaving 18 bases between the germline ends. The CDR3 consists of 15 residues. Looked up from germline, CDR1 is SGHRS and CDR2 is YFSETQ. This CDR3 reads CASTSAGYSADTQYF. In DNA, the CDR3 is TGCGCCAGCACCTCGGCCGGGTATTCGGCAGATACGCAGTATTTT.

A word on this clone: Other DNA variants within this sample encode the same CDR3. The CDR3 DNA sequence: TGTGCCAGCAGGGCTGGGGCCAACGTCCTGACTTTC. This codes for CASRAGANVLTF. V usage is TRBV6-1 and J usage is TRBJ2-6; D gene uncertain. CDR3 length: 12 residues. Germline-derived CDR1 and CDR2 are MNHNS and SASEGT. V was trimmed by 6 bases and J by 2 bases, leaving 2 bases between them.

The chain joins TRBV7-9 to TRBJ2-3; 9 bases fit TRBD2. The CDR3 extends over 15 amino acids. V gave up 4 bases and J gave up 4 bases; unmatched junction bases: 6. CDR1 and CDR2 from the germline V gene are SEHNR and FQNEAQ (reference sequence). CDR3 nucleotides: TGTGCCAGCAGCTCCCGACAGCGGGGGGCAGATACGCAGTATTTT. This sequence encodes CASSSRQRGADTQYF.

This clone has only a few counts. J is TRBJ1-5 and V is TRBV19, with unresolved D. Germline loops: CDR1 LNHDA, CDR2 SQIVND (reference sequence). The CDR3 has 15 amino acids. The V end lost 5 bases, the J end lost 3 bases, and 14 bases lay between the germline ends. The CDR3, as DNA: TGTGCCAGTAGTCATCGACTCGGGGTCAATCAGCCCCAGCATTTT. Residues: CASSHRLGVNQPQHF.

The chain links TRBV5-6 to TRBJ2-7; TRBD1 agrees at 7 bases. V gave up 2 bases and J gave up 11 bases; unmatched junction bases: 13. The V gene's germline CDR1 is SGHDT and CDR2 YYEEEE. This CDR3 spans 14 amino acids. CDR3 amino acids: CASSLRGRQSGEYF. CDR3 in DNA: TGTGCCAGCAGCTTAAGGGGGCGACAGTCGGGCGAGTACTTC.

The chain links TRBV28 to TRBJ2-7; D gene uncertain. The germline V gene has CDR1 MDHEN and CDR2 SYDVKM. V lost 0 bases to trimming and J lost 6 bases, with 6 bases between them. This CDR3 comprises 12 residues. CDR3 sequence: CASSLWVSEQYF. For the CDR3, the DNA is TGTGCCAGCAGTTTATGGGTATCCGAGCAGTACTTC.

The genes are TRBV6-4 and TRBJ2-1; 7 bases align to TRBD2. The CDR3 is 14 residues long. Germline values: CDR1 MRHNA, CDR2 SNTAGT. After removal of 8 bases from V and 5 bases from J, the junction contained 9 bases not matched to a gene. CDR3 coding DNA: TGTGCCAGCGACGATCGGAGCGGGGACAATGAGCAGTTCTTC. It encodes CASDDRSGDNEQFF.

J is TRBJ2-1 and V is TRBV5-1; D gene unclear. The CDR3 contains 15 residues. Trimming shortened V by 4 bases and J by 6 bases, and 17 bases separated the two germline ends. CDR1 is SGHRS and CDR2 is YFSETQ in the germline V gene. CDR3 residues: CASSPDPAVGNEQFF. The DNA for the CDR3 is TGCGCCAGCAGCCCTGACCCGGCGGTTGGCAATGAGCAGTTCTTC. Together with reference TRBV5-1 and TRBJ2-1, the CDR3 gives the full variable domain: KAGVTQTPRYLIKTRGQQVTLSCSPISGHRSVSWYQQTPGQGLQFLFEYFSETQRNKGNFPGRFSGRQFSNSRSEMNVSTLELGDSALYLCASSPDPAVGNEQFFGPGTRLTVL.

This chain links TRBV27 with TRBJ1-5; D remains unclear. Trimming pared 5 bases from V and 4 bases from J, leaving 6 bases between. Germline CDR1 and CDR2: MNHEY and SMNVEV (reference sequence). The CDR3 is 12 amino acids. The CDR3: CASSNGNQPQHF. Here the CDR3 DNA reads TGTGCCAGCAGTAACGGGAATCAGCCCCAGCATTTT.

The chain employs TRBV7-2 and TRBJ1-2, with 12 positions matching TRBD1. The CDR3 is 15 residues long. The germline CDR1 and CDR2 sequences are SGHTA and FQGNSA. J lost 8 bases, V lost 1 base, and 5 bases had no gene match. The CDR3 loop reads CASSLEGTGGGGYTF. DNA for the CDR3: TGTGCCAGCAGCTTAGAAGGGACAGGGGGCGGCGGCTACACCTTC.

This clone has just a few counts. The J gene is TRBJ2-3, the V gene TRBV19; 8 bases agree with TRBD2. V lost 7 bases to trimming and J lost 2 bases; unmatched junction nucleotides: 5. Looked up from germline, CDR1 is LNHDA and CDR2 is SQIVND (reference sequence). The CDR3 spans 14 residues. CDR3: CASTPRGDTDTQYF. Written as DNA, the CDR3 is TGTGCCAGTACCCCGCGGGGGGACACAGATACGCAGTATTTT.

This chain links TRBV2 with TRBJ2-2; D call uncertain. The CDR3 extends over 15 amino acids. V lost 5 bases, J lost 3 bases, and 13 bases lay in between. CDR1 is SNHLY, CDR2 FYNNEI, per germline. The CDR3 DNA is TGTGCCAGCAGTCGGGTTCCGGGTGACACCGGGGAGCTGTTTTTT. It translates to CASSRVPGDTGELFF.

This sequence joins TRBV27 and TRBJ2-7; D is unclear. V shed 6 bases and J shed 2 bases, with 23 bases lying between them. The CDR3 is made up of 17 amino acids. Germline V CDR1 and CDR2: MNHEY, SMNVEV (reference sequence). The CDR3 spells CASSEKGYPAAAYEQYF. Written as DNA, the CDR3 is TGTGCCAGCAGCGAAAAAGGGTACCCGGCAGCCGCCTACGAGCAGTACTTC.

This clone was detected once. One end of the junction does not line up with germline, which may come from a read error. The chain joins TRBV10-3 to TRBJ2-7, with 14 bases fitting TRBD2. The CDR3 loop spans 12 amino acids. Germline CDR1 reads ENHRY; CDR2 reads SYGVKD. The CDR3 reads CAIRPTSGRDLF. In DNA, the CDR3 is TGTGCCATCAGACCGACTAGCGGGAGGGATCTATTC.

V is TRBV6-6 and J is TRBJ2-1; D call uncertain. CDR3 length equals 11 residues. Trimming shortened V by 5 bases and J by 15 bases, and 14 bases separated the two germline ends. CDR1 and CDR2 (germline): MNHNY, SVGAGI (reference sequence). CDR3 sequence reads: CASSPTKFLFF. Written as DNA, the CDR3 is TGTGCCAGCAGTCCGACAAAATTTCTGTTCTTC.

The J gene is TRBJ2-7, the V gene TRBV18, with a possible D match to TRBD1 (5 bases). Looked up from germline, CDR1 is KGHSH and CDR2 is LQKENI. V was trimmed by 2 bases and J by 0 bases, leaving 11 bases between them. The CDR3 loop spans 15 amino acids. The CDR3 spells CASSPFWTSSYEQYF. DNA of the CDR3: TGTGCCAGCTCACCATTTTGGACATCCTCCTACGAGCAGTACTTC.

The chain combines TRBV9 with TRBJ2-7, with TRBD1 identical over 8 bases. V trimming: 4 bases; J trimming: 5 bases; junction bases outside the gene matches: 5. The germline V gene encodes CDR1 SGDLS and CDR2 YYNGEE. This CDR3 has 13 amino acids. CDR3 bases: TGTGCCAGCAGCAAACAGGGGGTGGACGAGCAGTACTTC. Residues: CASSKQGVDEQYF.

This clone turned up a few times. V and J are TRBV28 and TRBJ1-5; D possibly corresponds to TRBD1 (5 bases). The germline gives CDR1 MDHEN, CDR2 SYDVKM. The V end was cut by 3 bases, the J end by 6 bases, with 12 bases between. The length of the CDR3 is 14 residues. The CDR3, as DNA: TGTGCCAGCAGTTTTGGAGGTGGGGCTCAGCCCCAGCATTTT. It yields the protein CASSFGGGAQPQHF. Full variable domain (remainder filled in from reference TRBV28 and TRBJ1-5): DVKVTQSSRYLVKRTGEKVFLECVQDMDHENMFWYRQDPGLGLRLIYFSYDVKMKEKGDIPEGYSVSREKKERFSLILESASTNQTSMYLCASSFGGGAQPQHFGDGTRLSIL.

In this sample, this clone turned up a few times. Written as DNA, the CDR3 is TGTGCCAGCAGCTTAGACTCCGGGACAGTGAACACTGAAGCTTTCTTT. Translating it yields CASSLDSGTVNTEAFF. This rearrangement joins TRBV7-2 to TRBJ1-1; 7 bases align to TRBD1. This CDR3 comprises 16 residues. V lost 1 base, J lost 0 bases, and 5 bases stayed unmatched. Germline V gene data show CDR1 as SGHTA and CDR2 as FQGNSA.

A few counts support this clone. The rearrangement links TRBV6-1 to TRBJ1-4, with D possibly TRBD1 on 5 matching bases. Germline values: CDR1 MNHNS, CDR2 SASEGT. This CDR3 is built from 14 residues. V was pared by 4 bases and J by 6 bases, with 12 bases between. DNA of the CDR3: TGTGCCAGCAGTGTGGCGGGGCTGGATGAAAAACTGTTTTTT. Protein product: CASSVAGLDEKLFF.